One and the same sample provided the 22 T cell receptor beta chains below, sequenced in a study of shared clonotypes between healthy human individuals (dated by TCRdb to the early 2020s). Libraries were made using the immunoSEQ multiplex PCR assay. Not all clones reach the TCRdb copy of this immuneACCESS table, which keeps in-frame sequences only. Checked studies attribute under half of the gap to unresolved V genes and leave the rest unexplained. The sample has approximately 530,000 clones on record, about 96% of them singletons. Jointly, the top ten make up about 0.06% of the sample. Input material: naive CD4+ T cells sorted from blood. Explained via the paper, the cell subset or site label denotes: CD45RA+ positively selected. The receptors were gathered from a woman between 25 and 40 years old in good health.

This clone appeared a single time. The chain's CDR3 is CASTTDREAFF. CDR3 in DNA: TGCGCCAGCACCACAGACAGGGAAGCTTTCTTT. The chain joins TRBV5-1 to TRBJ1-1, with D tentatively TRBD1 (6 bases). The CDR3 covers 11 residues. CDR1 is SGHRS, CDR2 YFSETQ, per germline. V lost 6 bases to trimming and J lost 8 bases, with 11 bases between them.

The rearrangement joins TRBV6-1 to TRBJ1-5; the D is unclear. There are 13 residues in the CDR3. Trimming pared 8 bases from V and 1 base from J, leaving 9 bases between. CDR1 is MNHNS and CDR2 is SASEGT in the germline V gene. CDR3 in DNA: TGTGCCAGCTGCGAGGGCAGCAATCAGCCCCAGCATTTT. It yields the protein CASCEGSNQPQHF.

The J gene is TRBJ2-2, the V gene TRBV19; 8 positions agree with TRBD1. Germline V gives CDR1 LNHDA, CDR2 SQIVND (reference sequence). Trimming removed 3 bases from V and 5 bases from J; junction bases left unmatched: 20. The CDR3 is 20 residues long. As DNA, the CDR3 is TGTGCCAGTAGTATGGTGCTTGGTCCCTGGCGGGACAGGAGTACCGGGGAGCTGTTTTTT. This codes for CASSMVLGPWRDRSTGELFF.

This chain uses TRBV28 with TRBJ1-5; maybe TRBD1 (5 bases). CDR1 and CDR2 (germline): MDHEN, SYDVKM. Trimming shortened V by 5 bases and J by 2 bases, and 16 bases separated the two germline ends. The CDR3 loop spans 16 amino acids. The CDR3 region has the DNA TGTGCCAGCAGTCCATCGTGGGGGTACGGCAATCAGCCCCAGCATTTT. The encoded protein is CASSPSWGYGNQPQHF. Filled out from reference TRBV28 and TRBJ1-5, the complete variable domain reads DVKVTQSSRYLVKRTGEKVFLECVQDMDHENMFWYRQDPGLGLRLIYFSYDVKMKEKGDIPEGYSVSREKKERFSLILESASTNQTSMYLCASSPSWGYGNQPQHFGDGTRLSIL.

V and J are TRBV28 and TRBJ1-2; 7 bases are shared with TRBD1. Germline V CDR1 and CDR2: MDHEN, SYDVKM. The CDR3 length is 16 residues. V lost 6 bases, J lost 0 bases, and 10 bases stayed unmatched. The CDR3 loop reads CASRSPGTDANYGYTF. CDR3 DNA: TGTGCCAGCAGAAGTCCCGGGACAGATGCTAACTATGGCTACACCTTC.

The rearrangement links TRBV5-6 to TRBJ2-3; TRBD2 matches at 7 bases. This CDR3 contains 15 residues. CDR1 and CDR2 (germline): SGHDT, YYEEEE. With 6 bases clipped from V and 0 bases from J, the junction kept 7 bases outside the gene matches. The CDR3 spells CASKLRGTSTDTQYF. The CDR3 DNA sequence: TGTGCCAGCAAATTGCGGGGGACTAGCACAGATACGCAGTATTTT.

This clone was recorded once. Other DNA sequences in this sample translate to the same CDR3. The chain links TRBV14 to TRBJ2-5; D is uncertain. In germline, CDR1 is SGHDN, CDR2 FVKESK. Deletions cut 1 base from V and 3 bases from J, with 6 bases between. This CDR3 comprises 13 residues. The CDR3 DNA sequence: TGTGCCAGCAGCCAAGGCTTAGAAGAGACCCAGTACTTC. Protein product: CASSQGLEETQYF.

V gene TRBV28 combines with J gene TRBJ2-7; D might be TRBD1 (6 bases). Per germline, CDR1 MDHEN and CDR2 SYDVKM. This CDR3 is 14 amino acids long. The V end was cut by 8 bases, the J end by 2 bases, with 16 bases between. This chain's CDR3 is CASCPLQGPYEQYF. DNA of the CDR3: TGTGCCAGCTGCCCCCTACAGGGCCCCTACGAGCAGTACTTC.

Written as DNA, the CDR3 is TGCGCCAGCAGCTTGAACCCCAGGGATCAGCCCCAGCATTTT. Protein: CASSLNPRDQPQHF. The rearrangement links TRBV5-1 to TRBJ1-5, with a weak D call TRBD1 (5 bases). This CDR3 is built from 14 residues. Trimming took off 1 base at V and 5 bases at J, with 10 bases between the two ends. Germline CDR1 is SGHRS and CDR2 is YFSETQ.

The genes are TRBV28 and TRBJ2-5; D possibly corresponds to TRBD1 (6 bases). Germline V gives CDR1 MDHEN, CDR2 SYDVKM. The CDR3 loop spans 15 amino acids. V was cut by 3 bases and J by 0 bases, with 11 bases left in between. The CDR3 nucleotides are TGTGCCAGCAGTTTGGGACATCTGGACCAAGAGACCCAGTACTTC. Its translation is CASSLGHLDQETQYF.

The chain has TRBV19 and TRBJ1-3; D not certain. With 1 base removed from V and 4 bases from J, the gap between germline ends came to 11 bases. CDR3 length equals 15 residues. Germline assignment: CDR1 LNHDA and CDR2 SQIVND (reference sequence). The CDR3: CASSIVHTRGNTIYF. The CDR3 DNA sequence: TGTGCCAGTAGTATAGTTCACACGCGGGGAAACACCATATATTTT.

The chain combines TRBV5-1 with TRBJ2-5, with D maybe TRBD1 (6 bases). Germline V gene lookup returns CDR1 SGHRS and CDR2 YFSETQ. Trimming pared 7 bases from V and 1 base from J, leaving 11 bases between. The length of the CDR3 is 13 residues. CDR3 sequence: CASGRGFQETQYF. DNA for the CDR3: TGCGCCAGCGGAAGGGGGTTCCAAGAGACCCAGTACTTC.

This clone occurred once. The chain links TRBV11-2 to TRBJ1-2; no definite D call. The CDR3 runs to 14 residues. The germline V gene encodes CDR1 SGHAT and CDR2 FQNNGV. V was pared by 0 bases and J by 5 bases, with 10 bases between. The chain's CDR3 is CASSLEPGLYGYTF. The CDR3 coding sequence is TGTGCCAGCAGCTTAGAACCCGGGCTGTATGGCTACACCTTC.

The chain carries TRBV9 and TRBJ2-1; D ambiguous. The CDR3 extends over 15 amino acids. The ends were cut back, 2 bases at V and 1 base at J, with 10 bases in the middle. Per germline, CDR1 SGDLS and CDR2 YYNGEE. CDR3 nucleotide sequence: TGTGCCAGCAGCGTGGGTCAGGTTTCCTACAATGAGCAGTTCTTC. Encoded protein: CASSVGQVSYNEQFF.

CDR3 protein: CAWSADRRNYEQYF. CDR3 sequence (DNA): TGTGCCTGGAGTGCGGACCGGAGGAACTACGAGCAGTACTTC. J is TRBJ2-7 and V is TRBV30, with D possibly matching TRBD2 (5 bases). Looked up from germline, CDR1 is GTSNPN and CDR2 is SVGIG (reference sequence). The CDR3 has 14 amino acids. Trimming removed 1 base at V and 3 bases at J, with 13 bases between.

The chain is built from TRBV6-5 and TRBJ1-1; D gene uncertain. The length of the CDR3 is 14 residues. Between the trimmed V and J ends, which lost 4 bases and 1 base, there was a span of 10 bases. Germline CDR1 is MNHEY and CDR2 is SVGAGI. In DNA, the CDR3 is TGTGCCAGCAGTTTTCTATCGCAGAACACTGAAGCTTTCTTT. Amino acid sequence: CASSFLSQNTEAFF.

The chain recombines TRBV5-1 with TRBJ1-6; D not certain. The germline CDR1 and CDR2 sequences are SGHRS and YFSETQ. CDR3 length: 13 amino acids. V was trimmed by 2 bases and J by 5 bases, leaving 5 bases between them. CDR3 nucleotide sequence: TGCGCCAGCAGCTTCCGAGATAATTCACCCCTCCACTTT. Encoded protein: CASSFRDNSPLHF.

The CDR3: CASSDGAGATDTQYF. The DNA for the CDR3 is TGCGCCAGCAGTGACGGGGCGGGAGCGACAGATACGCAGTATTTT. The rearrangement links TRBV10-1 to TRBJ2-3; 7 nucleotides agree with TRBD2. J lost 3 bases, V lost 3 bases, and 6 bases had no gene match. Germline values: CDR1 WNHNN, CDR2 SYGVQD (reference sequence). The CDR3 is 15 residues long.

This clone was picked up one time. Here the CDR3 reads CASSLWAGANVLTF. The CDR3 DNA follows: TGTGCCAGCAGTTTATGGGCTGGGGCCAACGTCCTGACTTTC. The chain is built from TRBV28 and TRBJ2-6, with no clear D. V shed 0 bases and J shed 2 bases, with 2 bases lying between them. The CDR3 has 14 residues. The germline gives CDR1 MDHEN, CDR2 SYDVKM.

Remarks on this clone: At one end the junction does not follow the germline gene, possibly because of a read error. This chain connects TRBV25-1 to TRBJ2-5; 7 bases align to TRBD1. Germline CDR1 is MGHDK and CDR2 is SYGVNS. This CDR3 contains 15 residues. The CDR3 spells CASSEGQTIREAQYF. CDR3 coding DNA: TGTGCCAGCAGTGAGGGACAGACAATAAGAGAGGCCCAGTACTTC.

The chain carries TRBV27 and TRBJ1-4; 8 nucleotides match TRBD1. The CDR3 length is 19 residues. Per the germline V gene, CDR1 is MNHEY and CDR2 is SMNVEV (reference sequence). J lost 0 bases, V lost 5 bases, and 14 bases had no gene match. The chain's CDR3 is CASSPASGTGLATNEKLFF. The CDR3 DNA reads TGTGCCAGCAGTCCAGCCTCCGGGACAGGCCTTGCAACTAATGAAAAACTGTTTTTT.

The chain combines TRBV11-1 with TRBJ2-7; no reliable D call. The V end was cut by 1 base, the J end by 5 bases, with 9 bases between. Germline loops: CDR1 SGHAT, CDR2 FQDESV (reference sequence). The CDR3 contains 13 residues. In DNA form, the CDR3 reads TGTGCCAGCAGCTTAGTATTGGGCGACGAGCAGTACTTC. Translation: CASSLVLGDEQYF.